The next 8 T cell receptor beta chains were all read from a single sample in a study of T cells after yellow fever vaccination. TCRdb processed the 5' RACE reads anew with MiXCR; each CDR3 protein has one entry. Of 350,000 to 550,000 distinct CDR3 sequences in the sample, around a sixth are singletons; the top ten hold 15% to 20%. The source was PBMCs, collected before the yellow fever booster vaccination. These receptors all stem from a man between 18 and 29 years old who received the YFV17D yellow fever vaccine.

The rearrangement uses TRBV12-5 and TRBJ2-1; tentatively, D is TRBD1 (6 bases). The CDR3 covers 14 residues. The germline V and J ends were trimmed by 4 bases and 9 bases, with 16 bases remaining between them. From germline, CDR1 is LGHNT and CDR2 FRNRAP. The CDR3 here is CASGSLTGGGEQFF. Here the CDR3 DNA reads TGTGCTAGTGGTTCCCTGACAGGTGGAGGTGAGCAGTTCTTC.

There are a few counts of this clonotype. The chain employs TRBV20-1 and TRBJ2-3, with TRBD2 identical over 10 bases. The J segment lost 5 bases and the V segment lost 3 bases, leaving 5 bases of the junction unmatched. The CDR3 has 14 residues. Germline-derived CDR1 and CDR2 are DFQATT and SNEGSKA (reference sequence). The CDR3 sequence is CSASTSGAKDTQYF. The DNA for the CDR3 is TGCAGTGCTAGCACTAGCGGGGCGAAAGATACGCAGTATTTT.

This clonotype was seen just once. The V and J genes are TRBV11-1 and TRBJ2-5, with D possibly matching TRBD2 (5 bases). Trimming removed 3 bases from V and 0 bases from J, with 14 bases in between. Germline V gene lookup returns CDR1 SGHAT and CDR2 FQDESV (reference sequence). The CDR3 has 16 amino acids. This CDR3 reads CASSLTHPGYQETQYF. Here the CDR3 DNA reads TGTGCCAGCAGCTTGACCCACCCGGGGTACCAAGAGACCCAGTACTTC.

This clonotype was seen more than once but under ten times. CDR3 nucleotides: TGTGCCAGCGGGACGGCCGCGGGAGGGGAGCTGTTTTTT. It codes for CASGTAAGGELFF. The gene calls are TRBV6-5 and TRBJ2-2; tentative D call: TRBD2 (6 bases). Germline V gene sequence: CDR1 MNHEY, CDR2 SVGAGI. The CDR3 totals 13 residues. Deletions cut 8 bases from V and 8 bases from J, with 15 bases between.

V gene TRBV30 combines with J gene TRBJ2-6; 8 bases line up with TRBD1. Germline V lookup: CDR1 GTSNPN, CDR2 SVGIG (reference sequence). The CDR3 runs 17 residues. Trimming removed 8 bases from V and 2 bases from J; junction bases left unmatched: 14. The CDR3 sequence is CAGQGVWLSAGANVLTF. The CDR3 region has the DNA TGTGCCGGACAGGGAGTTTGGCTTTCGGCTGGGGCCAACGTCCTGACTTTC.

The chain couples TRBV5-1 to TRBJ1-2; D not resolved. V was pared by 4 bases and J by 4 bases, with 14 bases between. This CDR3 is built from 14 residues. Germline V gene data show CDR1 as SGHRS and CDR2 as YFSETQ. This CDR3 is CASSPRTSLYGYTF. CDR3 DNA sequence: TGCGCCAGCAGCCCAAGGACTTCGCTCTATGGCTACACCTTC. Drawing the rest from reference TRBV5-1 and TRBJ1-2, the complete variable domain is KAGVTQTPRYLIKTRGQQVTLSCSPISGHRSVSWYQQTPGQGLQFLFEYFSETQRNKGNFPGRFSGRQFSNSRSEMNVSTLELGDSALYLCASSPRTSLYGYTFGSGTRLTVV.

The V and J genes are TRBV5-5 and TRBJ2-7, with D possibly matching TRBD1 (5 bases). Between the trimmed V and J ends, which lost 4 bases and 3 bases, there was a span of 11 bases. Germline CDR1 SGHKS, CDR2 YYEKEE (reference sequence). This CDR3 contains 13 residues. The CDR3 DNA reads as TGTGCCAGCAGCAAAGGACACGACTACGAGCAGTACTTC. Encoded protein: CASSKGHDYEQYF.

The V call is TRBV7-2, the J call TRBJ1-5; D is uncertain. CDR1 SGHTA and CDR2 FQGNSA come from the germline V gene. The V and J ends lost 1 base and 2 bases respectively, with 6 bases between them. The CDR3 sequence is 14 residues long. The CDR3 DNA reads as TGTGCCAGCAGCTTAGAAAGGGGCAATCAGCCCCAGCATTTT. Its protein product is CASSLERGNQPQHF.